Shown below are 8 T cell receptor beta chains from a single sample sequenced in a study of patients and donors after allogeneic stem cell transplantation. From the RT-PCR reads, TCRdb called clonotypes with MiXCR, one entry per CDR3 protein. Of about 200,000 distinct CDR3 sequences in the sample, 41% were seen once. The sample comprised blood, either unsorted or a sorted T cell fraction (not recorded which). These receptors were taken from a human donor who was either an allogeneic HSCT recipient or a stem cell or donor lymphocyte infusion donor (not recorded which). It is not recorded whose cells these are; they may come from a transplant donor.

The V gene is TRBV4-3, the J gene TRBJ2-7; the D gene is possibly TRBD2 (5 bases). This CDR3 has 15 residues. Trimming removed 1 base at V and 0 bases at J, with 10 bases between. Germline-derived CDR1 and CDR2 are LGHNA and YSLEER. CDR3 amino acids: CASSQGSGSSYEQYF. Here the CDR3 DNA reads TGCGCCAGCAGCCAAGGAAGCGGAAGCTCCTACGAGCAGTACTTC.

The chain combines TRBV5-6 with TRBJ2-7, with D possibly TRBD1 on 6 matching bases. The CDR3 sequence is 15 residues long. Germline V gene sequence: CDR1 SGHDT, CDR2 YYEEEE. V was shortened by 4 bases and J by 1 base, with 15 bases between the two germline ends. CDR3 DNA sequence: TGTGCCAGCAGCGGAGGACAGCCTCCTTCCTACGAGCAGTACTTC. This translates into CASSGGQPPSYEQYF. The variable domain in full, completed from reference TRBV5-6 and TRBJ2-7, reads DAGVTQSPTHLIKTRGQQVTLRCSPKSGHDTVSWYQQALGQGPQFIFQYYEEEERQRGNFPDRFSGHQFPNYSSELNVNALLLGDSALYLCASSGGQPPSYEQYFGPGTRLTVT.

The genes are TRBV21-1 and TRBJ1-3. TRBV21-1 constitutes a pseudogene. The CDR3 length is 12 residues. CDR3 in DNA: TGTGCCAGCAGTAGGGCTGGAAACACCATATATTTT. This codes for CASSRAGNTIYF.

The sample holds a few counts of this clonotype. The chain uses TRBV12-3 or TRBV12-4 and TRBJ1-1; D gene ambiguous. CDR3 length: 14 amino acids. The V end was cut by 7 bases, the J end by 4 bases, with 16 bases between. The CDR3 is CASTLMGFSTEAFF. CDR3 sequence (DNA): TGTGCCAGCACCCTGATGGGGTTCTCCACTGAAGCTTTCTTT.

The chain employs TRBV7-9 and TRBJ2-5, with TRBD1 as a possible D gene (6 bases). This CDR3 is built from 15 residues. V lost 5 bases and J 1 base, leaving 14 bases between the germline ends. Germline CDR1 and CDR2: SEHNR and FQNEAQ (reference sequence). The CDR3 is CASSGDMLSQETQYF. The CDR3 DNA is TGTGCCAGCAGCGGGGACATGCTGTCCCAAGAGACCCAGTACTTC.

The rearrangement uses TRBV3-1 and TRBJ2-3; 8 nucleotides agree with TRBD2. Trimming took 5 bases from V and 6 from J; bases not matched to a gene: 10. Germline V gene lookup returns CDR1 LGHDT and CDR2 YNNKEL (reference sequence). CDR3 length: 15 residues. CDR3 residues: CASSVRLGLVDTQYF. In DNA form, the CDR3 reads TGTGCCAGCAGCGTTAGATTGGGACTAGTGGATACGCAGTATTTT.

Ten or more counts support this clonotype. The V call is TRBV12-3 or TRBV12-4, the J call TRBJ1-1; no firm D call. CDR3 length: 11 residues. The V and J ends lost 3 bases and 2 bases respectively, with 1 base between them. This chain's CDR3 is CASSFNTEAFF. The CDR3, as DNA: TGTGCCAGCAGTTTCAACACTGAAGCTTTCTTT.

This chain links TRBV7-2 with TRBJ1-5, with a tentative D call TRBD1 (6 bases). Trimming cost V 1 base and J 3 bases, with 13 bases left between them. Germline V CDR1 and CDR2: SGHTA, FQGNSA. This CDR3 is built from 16 residues. Here the CDR3 reads CASSLVTNRANQPQHF. Written as DNA, the CDR3 is TGTGCCAGCAGCTTAGTTACGAACAGGGCCAATCAGCCCCAGCATTTT.